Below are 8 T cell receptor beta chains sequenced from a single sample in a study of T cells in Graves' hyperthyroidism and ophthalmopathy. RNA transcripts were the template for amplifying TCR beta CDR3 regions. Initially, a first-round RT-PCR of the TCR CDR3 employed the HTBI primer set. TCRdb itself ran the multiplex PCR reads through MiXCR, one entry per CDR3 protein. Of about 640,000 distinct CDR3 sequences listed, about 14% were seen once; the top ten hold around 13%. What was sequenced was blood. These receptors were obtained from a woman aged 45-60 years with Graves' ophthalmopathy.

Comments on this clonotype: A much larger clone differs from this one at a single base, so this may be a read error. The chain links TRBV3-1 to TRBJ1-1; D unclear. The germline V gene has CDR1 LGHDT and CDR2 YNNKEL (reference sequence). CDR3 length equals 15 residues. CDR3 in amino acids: CASSQQITGNTGAFF. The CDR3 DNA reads TGTGCCAGCAGCCAACAGATTACGGGGAACACTGGAGCTTTCTTT. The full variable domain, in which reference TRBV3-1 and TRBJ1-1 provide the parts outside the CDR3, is DTAVSQTPKYLVTQMGNDKSIKCEQNLGHDTMYWYKQDSKKFLKIMFSYNNKELIINETVPNRFSPKSPDKAHLNLHINSLELGDSAVYFCASSQQITGNTGAFFGQGTRLTVV.

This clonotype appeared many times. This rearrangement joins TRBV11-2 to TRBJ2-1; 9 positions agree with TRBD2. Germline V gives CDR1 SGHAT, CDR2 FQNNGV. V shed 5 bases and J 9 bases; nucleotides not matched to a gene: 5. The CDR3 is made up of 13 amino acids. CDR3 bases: TGTGCCAGCAGCCCGAGACTAGCGGCTGAGCAGTTCTTC. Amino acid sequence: CASSPRLAAEQFF.

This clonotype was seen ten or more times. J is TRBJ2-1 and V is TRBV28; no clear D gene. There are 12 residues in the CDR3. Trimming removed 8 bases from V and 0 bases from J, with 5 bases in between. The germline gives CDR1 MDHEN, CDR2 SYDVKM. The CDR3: CASLDSYNEQFF. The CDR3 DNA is TGTGCCAGCCTAGACTCCTACAATGAGCAGTTCTTC.

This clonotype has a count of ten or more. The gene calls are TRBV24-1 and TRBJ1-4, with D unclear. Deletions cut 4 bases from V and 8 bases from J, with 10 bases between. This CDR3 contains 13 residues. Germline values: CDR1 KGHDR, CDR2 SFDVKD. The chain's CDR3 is CATSEGAREKLFF. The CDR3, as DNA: TGTGCCACCAGTGAGGGAGCGAGGGAAAAACTGTTTTTT.

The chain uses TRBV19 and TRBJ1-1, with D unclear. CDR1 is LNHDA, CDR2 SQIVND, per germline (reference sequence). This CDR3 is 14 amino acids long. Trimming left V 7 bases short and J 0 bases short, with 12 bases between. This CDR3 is CASNRLFMNTEAFF. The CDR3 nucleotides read TGTGCCAGTAATCGGCTTTTCATGAACACTGAAGCTTTCTTT. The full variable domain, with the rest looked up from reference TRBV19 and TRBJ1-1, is DGGITQSPKYLFRKEGQNVTLSCEQNLNHDAMYWYRQDPGQGLRLIYYSQIVNDFQKGDIAEGYSVSREKKESFPLTVTSAQKNPTAFYLCASNRLFMNTEAFFGQGTRLTVV.

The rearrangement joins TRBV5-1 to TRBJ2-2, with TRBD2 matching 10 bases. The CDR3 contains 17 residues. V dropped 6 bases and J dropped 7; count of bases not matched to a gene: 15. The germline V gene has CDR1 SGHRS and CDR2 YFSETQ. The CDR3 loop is CASISTGTSDVGGELFF. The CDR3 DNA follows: TGCGCCAGCATCTCCACCGGGACTAGCGATGTTGGCGGGGAGCTGTTTTTT.

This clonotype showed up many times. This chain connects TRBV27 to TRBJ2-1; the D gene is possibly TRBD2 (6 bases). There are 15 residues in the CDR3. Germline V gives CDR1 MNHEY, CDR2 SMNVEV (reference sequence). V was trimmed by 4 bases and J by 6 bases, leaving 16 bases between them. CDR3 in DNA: TGTGCCAGCAGTTCCATGCTCGGGGGACTCAATGAGCAGTTCTTC. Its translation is CASSSMLGGLNEQFF.

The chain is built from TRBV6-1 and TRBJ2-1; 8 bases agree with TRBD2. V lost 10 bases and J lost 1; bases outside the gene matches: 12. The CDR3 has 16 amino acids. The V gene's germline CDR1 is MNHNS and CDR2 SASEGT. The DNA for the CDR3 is TGTGCCACAAAAGAGGCCAGCGGGAGTTCCTACAATGAGCAGTTCTTC. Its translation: CATKEASGSSYNEQFF.